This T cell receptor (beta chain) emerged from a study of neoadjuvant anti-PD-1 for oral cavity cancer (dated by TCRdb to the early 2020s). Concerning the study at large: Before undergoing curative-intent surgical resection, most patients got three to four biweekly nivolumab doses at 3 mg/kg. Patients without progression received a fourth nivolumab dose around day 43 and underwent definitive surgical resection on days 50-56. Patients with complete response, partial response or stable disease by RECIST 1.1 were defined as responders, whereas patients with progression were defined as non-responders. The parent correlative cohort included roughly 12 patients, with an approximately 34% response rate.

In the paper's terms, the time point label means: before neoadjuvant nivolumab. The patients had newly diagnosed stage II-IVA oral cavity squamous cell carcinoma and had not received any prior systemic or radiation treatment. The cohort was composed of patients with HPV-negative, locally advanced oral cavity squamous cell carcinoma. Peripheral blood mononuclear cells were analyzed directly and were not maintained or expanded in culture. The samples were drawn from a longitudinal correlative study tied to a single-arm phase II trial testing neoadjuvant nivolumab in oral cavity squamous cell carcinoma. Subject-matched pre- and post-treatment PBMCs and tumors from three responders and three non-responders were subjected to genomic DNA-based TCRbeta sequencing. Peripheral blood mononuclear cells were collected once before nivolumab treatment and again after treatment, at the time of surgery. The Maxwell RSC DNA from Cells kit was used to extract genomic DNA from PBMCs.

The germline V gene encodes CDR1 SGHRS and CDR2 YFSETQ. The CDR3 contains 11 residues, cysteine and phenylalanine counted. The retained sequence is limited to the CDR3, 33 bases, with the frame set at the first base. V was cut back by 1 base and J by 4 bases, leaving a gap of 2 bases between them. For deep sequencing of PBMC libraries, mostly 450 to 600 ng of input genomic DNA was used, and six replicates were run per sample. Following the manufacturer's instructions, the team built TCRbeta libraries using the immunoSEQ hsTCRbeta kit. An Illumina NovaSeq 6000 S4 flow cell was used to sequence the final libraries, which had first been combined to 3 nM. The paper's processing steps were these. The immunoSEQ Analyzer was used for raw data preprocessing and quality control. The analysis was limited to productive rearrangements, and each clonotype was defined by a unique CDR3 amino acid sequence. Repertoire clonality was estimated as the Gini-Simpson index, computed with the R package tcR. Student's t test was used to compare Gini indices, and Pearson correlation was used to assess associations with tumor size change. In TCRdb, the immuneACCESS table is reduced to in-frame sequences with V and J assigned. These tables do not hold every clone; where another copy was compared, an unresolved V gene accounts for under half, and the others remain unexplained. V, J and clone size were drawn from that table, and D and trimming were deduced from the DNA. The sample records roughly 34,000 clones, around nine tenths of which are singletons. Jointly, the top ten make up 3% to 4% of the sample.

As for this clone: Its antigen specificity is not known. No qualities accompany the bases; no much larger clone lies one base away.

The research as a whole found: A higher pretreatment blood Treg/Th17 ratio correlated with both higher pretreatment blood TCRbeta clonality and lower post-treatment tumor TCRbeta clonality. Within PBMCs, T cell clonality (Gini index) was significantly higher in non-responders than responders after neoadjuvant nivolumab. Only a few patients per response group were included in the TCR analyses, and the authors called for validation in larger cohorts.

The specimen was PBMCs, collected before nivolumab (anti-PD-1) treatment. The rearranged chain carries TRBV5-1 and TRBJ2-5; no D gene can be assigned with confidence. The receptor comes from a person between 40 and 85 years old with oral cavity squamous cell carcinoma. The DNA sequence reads TGCGCCAGCAGCTTGCGAGAGACCCAGTACTTC. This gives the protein CASSLRETQYF.